The clone carrying this T cell receptor (beta chain) appeared many times. At the DNA level, this CDR3 is encoded by other sequences in the same sample as well. V lost 4 bases to trimming and J lost 3 bases, with 17 bases between them. This CDR3 region has 15 residues. CDR1 is SGHRS and CDR2 is YFSETQ in the germline V gene. The record originates from a study of graft-versus-host responses after intestinal transplantation. The plating included some 200,000 irradiated, violet-dye-labeled stimulator cells together with some 200,000 CFSE-labeled responder cells. TCRdb's copy holds only in-frame clones and misses some; the assay was immunoSEQ multiplex PCR. In the table there are 20,000 to 25,000 clones, about 35% of which are singletons.

This chain uses TRBV5-1 with TRBJ2-7, with D maybe TRBD2 (7 bases). Sample: alloreactive CD8+ T cells from a mixed lymphocyte reaction culture, taken before intestinal transplant. Specified subset: CFSE-low proliferating T cells sorted from roughly six-day pre-transplant mixed lymphocyte reaction (GvH or HvG direction). The origin of this receptor is a human patient who received an intestinal transplant. The chain's CDR3 is CASSGTGGGGYEQYF. The CDR3 bases are TGCGCCAGCAGCGGGACCGGGGGCGGGGGCTACGAGCAGTACTTC.